This entry features one T cell receptor beta chain sequence. This sample is part of a study of patients and donors after allogeneic stem cell transplantation. TCRdb reprocessed the RT-PCR reads via MiXCR and lists one record per CDR3 protein. This table holds a few hundred thousand distinct CDR3 sequences, roughly 13% found once. Germline loops: CDR1 DFQATT, CDR2 SNEGSKA (reference sequence). This CDR3 is 16 amino acids long. The V segment lost 3 bases and the J segment 5 bases; nucleotides outside the gene matches: 15. Sequencing was performed on blood, either unsorted or a sorted T cell fraction (not recorded which). This rearrangement joins TRBV20-1 to TRBJ1-2, with 7 bases lining up with TRBD1. This receptor was taken from a human donor who was either an allogeneic HSCT recipient or a stem cell or donor lymphocyte infusion donor (not recorded which). It is not recorded whose cells these are; they may come from a transplant donor. Here the CDR3 DNA reads TGCAGTGCTAGTGGCCCAGGGGGAAGCGAATCATATGGCTACACCTTC. As protein: CSASGPGGSESYGYTF.